The subject of this entry is one TCR beta chain. These data come from a study of blood T cell repertoires in COVID-19. About the research overall: From the United States, Italy and Spain came samples of acute and convalescent COVID-19. T cells, B-cell-depleted T cells, or PBMCs supplied cDNA or gDNA.

In the original processing: Amplification of reference gene primers was used by the study to estimate nucleated cell counts. Produced via immunoSEQ multiplex PCR; TCRdb's table is partial and in-frame only. V and J calls and clone size are as listed in that table; D and trimming were resolved from the DNA. The sample records just under 80,000 clones, around four fifths being singletons. Sequencing was done on a sample of peripheral blood. This TCR derives from a human donor in a cohort sampled during active COVID-19.

CDR3 sequence: CASRKMGGQGETQYF. The CDR3 nucleotides are TGTGCCAGCAGGAAAATGGGGGGGCAAGGGGAGACCCAGTACTTC. This chain connects TRBV2 to TRBJ2-5, with D perhaps matching TRBD2 (7 bases). Trimming left V 6 bases short and J 5 bases short, with 19 bases between. The CDR3 extends over 15 amino acids. Looked up from germline, CDR1 is SNHLY and CDR2 is FYNNEI.